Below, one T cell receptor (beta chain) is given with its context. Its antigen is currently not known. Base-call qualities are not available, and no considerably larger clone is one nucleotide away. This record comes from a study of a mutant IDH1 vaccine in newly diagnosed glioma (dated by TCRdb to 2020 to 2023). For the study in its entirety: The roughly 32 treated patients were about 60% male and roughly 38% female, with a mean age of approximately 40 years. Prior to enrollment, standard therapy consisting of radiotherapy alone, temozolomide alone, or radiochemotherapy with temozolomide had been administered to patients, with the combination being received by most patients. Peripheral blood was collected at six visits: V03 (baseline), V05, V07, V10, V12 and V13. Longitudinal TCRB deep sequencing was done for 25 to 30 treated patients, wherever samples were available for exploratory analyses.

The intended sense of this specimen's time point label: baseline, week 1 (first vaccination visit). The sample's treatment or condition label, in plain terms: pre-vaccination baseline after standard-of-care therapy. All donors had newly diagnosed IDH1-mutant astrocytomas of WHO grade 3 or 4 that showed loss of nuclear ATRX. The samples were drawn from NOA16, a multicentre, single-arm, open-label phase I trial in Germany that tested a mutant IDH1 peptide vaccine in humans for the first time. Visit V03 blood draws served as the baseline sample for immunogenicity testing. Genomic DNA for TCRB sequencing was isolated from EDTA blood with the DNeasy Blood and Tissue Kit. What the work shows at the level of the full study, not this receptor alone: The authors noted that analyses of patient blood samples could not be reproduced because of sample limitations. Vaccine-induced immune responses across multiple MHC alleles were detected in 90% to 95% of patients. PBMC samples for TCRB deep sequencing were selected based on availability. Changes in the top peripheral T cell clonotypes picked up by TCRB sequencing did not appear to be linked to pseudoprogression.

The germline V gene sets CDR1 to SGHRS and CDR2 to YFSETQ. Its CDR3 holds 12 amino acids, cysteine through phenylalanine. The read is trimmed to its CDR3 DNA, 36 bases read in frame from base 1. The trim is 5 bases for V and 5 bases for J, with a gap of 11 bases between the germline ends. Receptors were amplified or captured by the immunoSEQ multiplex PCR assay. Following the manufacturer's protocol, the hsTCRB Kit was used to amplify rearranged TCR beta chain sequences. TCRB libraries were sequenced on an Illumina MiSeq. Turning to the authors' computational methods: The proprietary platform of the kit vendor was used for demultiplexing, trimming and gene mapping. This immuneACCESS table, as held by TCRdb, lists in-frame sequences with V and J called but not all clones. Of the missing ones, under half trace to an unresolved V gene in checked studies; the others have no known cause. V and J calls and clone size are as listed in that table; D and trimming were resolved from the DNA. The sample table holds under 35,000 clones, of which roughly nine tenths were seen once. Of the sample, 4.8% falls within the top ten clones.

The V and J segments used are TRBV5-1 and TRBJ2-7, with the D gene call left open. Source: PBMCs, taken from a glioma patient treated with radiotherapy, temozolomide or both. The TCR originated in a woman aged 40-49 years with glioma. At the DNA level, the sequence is TGCGCCAGCAGTGGCGAGGCGAACGAGCAGTACTTC. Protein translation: CASSGEANEQYF.